These 27 T cell receptor beta chains were all obtained from the same sample, sequenced in a study of blood T cell repertoires in COVID-19. Method: immunoSEQ multiplex PCR; TCRdb's copy keeps in-frame clones and lacks some. Of 250,000 to 400,000 clones in the sample, about 91% were seen once. Specimen: peripheral blood. These receptor sequences come from a woman aged 30 to 39 with COVID-19, enrolled during active disease.

V usage is TRBV4-3 and J usage is TRBJ2-1; TRBD1 agrees at 7 bases. With V trimmed by 0 bases and J by 3 bases, 8 bases remained unmatched. The CDR3 has 17 residues. Germline V gene data show CDR1 as LGHNA and CDR2 as YSLEER. The CDR3 DNA is TGCGCCAGCAGCCAAGATCCACAGGGGAGCAGCTACAATGAGCAGTTCTTC. Translating it yields CASSQDPQGSSYNEQFF.

The V call is TRBV7-2, the J call TRBJ2-1; possibly TRBD2 for D (6 bases). V gave up 5 bases and J gave up 3 bases, with 11 bases separating them. The CDR3 has 14 amino acids. Germline CDR1 and CDR2: SGHTA and FQGNSA. CDR3 DNA: TGTGCCAGCAGCCTTACCGGGAGCTACAATGAGCAGTTCTTC. It is translated as CASSLTGSYNEQFF.

The chain uses TRBV24-1 and TRBJ1-1, with TRBD1 as a possible D gene (5 bases). CDR1 and CDR2 from the germline V gene are KGHDR and SFDVKD. V shed 7 bases and J shed 1 base, with 9 bases lying between them. The CDR3 contains 13 residues. CDR3 sequence reads: CATRGTGNTEAFF. CDR3 DNA sequence: TGTGCCACCAGGGGCACAGGGAACACTGAAGCTTTCTTT.

The J gene is TRBJ2-5, the V gene TRBV7-8; TRBD2 matches 8 bases. Germline V gene sequence: CDR1 SGHVS, CDR2 FQNEAQ. This CDR3 comprises 16 residues. The ends lost 5 bases at V and 5 bases at J; junction bases unmatched: 13. CDR3 coding DNA: TGTGCCAGCAGCCCTGGCGACCGGGGGGGCCGGGAGACCCAGTACTTC. It yields the protein CASSPGDRGGRETQYF.

V is TRBV9 and J is TRBJ2-1; 15 bases line up with TRBD2. The CDR3 length is 16 residues. V lost 0 bases to trimming and J lost 7 bases; unmatched junction nucleotides: 2. Looked up from germline, CDR1 is SGDLS and CDR2 is YYNGEE. CDR3 protein: CASSVVGTSGGNEQFF. CDR3 DNA sequence: TGTGCCAGCAGCGTAGTGGGGACTAGCGGGGGGAATGAGCAGTTCTTC. Together with reference TRBV9 and TRBJ2-1, the CDR3 gives the full variable domain: DSGVTQTPKHLITATGQRVTLRCSPRSGDLSVYWYQQSLDQGLQFLIQYYNGEERAKGNILERFSAQQFPDLHSELNLSSLELGDSALYFCASSVVGTSGGNEQFFGPGTRLTVL.

This chain connects TRBV24-1 to TRBJ1-1, with D possibly being TRBD1 (6 bases). This CDR3 is 15 amino acids long. V lost 3 bases and J 1 base, leaving 11 bases between the germline ends. Germline V gene lookup returns CDR1 KGHDR and CDR2 SFDVKD. In DNA, the CDR3 is TGTGCCACCAGTGATCGTGAGGGACAGAACACTGAAGCTTTCTTT. Its protein is CATSDREGQNTEAFF.

This clone has only a few counts. The chain employs TRBV28 and TRBJ1-5, with 10 bases matching TRBD1. Germline V gene data show CDR1 as MDHEN and CDR2 as SYDVKM. The CDR3 sequence is 15 residues long. The V and J ends lost 2 bases and 6 bases, in that order; junction bases with no gene match: 4. The CDR3 loop reads CASSLGTGAVQPQHF. Written as DNA, the CDR3 is TGTGCCAGCAGTTTAGGGACAGGGGCTGTTCAGCCCCAGCATTTT.

The V call is TRBV5-6, the J call TRBJ2-5; maybe TRBD2 (5 bases). V lost 0 bases to trimming and J lost 3 bases, with 6 bases between them. The CDR3 covers 13 residues. In germline, CDR1 is SGHDT, CDR2 YYEEEE. The CDR3, as DNA: TGTGCCAGCAGCTTGGTCGGGAAAGAGACCCAGTACTTC. Translated: CASSLVGKETQYF.

This chain uses TRBV27 with TRBJ1-6; D uncertain. Trimming stripped 4 bases from V and 6 bases from J, with 13 bases between. Germline V lookup: CDR1 MNHEY, CDR2 SMNVEV (reference sequence). The CDR3 totals 15 residues. CDR3 DNA sequence: TGTGCCAGCAGTTCCTTTTGGTCGGGTAATTCACCCCTCCACTTT. As protein: CASSSFWSGNSPLHF.

This clone was seen only a few times. This chain connects TRBV10-3 to TRBJ2-7; TRBD2 agrees at 13 bases. This CDR3 is built from 15 residues. The germline gives CDR1 ENHRY, CDR2 SYGVKD. Unmatched junction bases numbered 9, after V lost 6 bases and J lost 7 bases. The CDR3 here is CAIRGTSGESSEQYF. The CDR3 DNA reads as TGTGCCATCAGGGGGACTAGCGGGGAATCTAGTGAGCAGTACTTC.

V and J are TRBV7-9 and TRBJ1-2; D possibly corresponds to TRBD1 (5 bases). Germline CDR1 SEHNR, CDR2 FQNEAQ (reference sequence). V was clipped by 3 bases and J by 12 bases, with 14 bases between them. The CDR3 covers 12 residues. In DNA form, the CDR3 reads TGTGCCAGCAGCTTGACGTGGGGGGAGAACACCTTC. Its translation is CASSLTWGENTF.

The chain is built from TRBV18 and TRBJ1-1; the match to TRBD1 covers 8 bases. Trimming cost V 5 bases and J 3 bases; bases outside gene matches: 5. Germline values: CDR1 KGHSH, CDR2 LQKENI. This CDR3 is built from 14 residues. The CDR3 DNA is TGTGCCAGCTCATCGACAGGGGTGGACACTGAAGCTTTCTTT. Its protein product is CASSSTGVDTEAFF.

The J gene is TRBJ2-3, the V gene TRBV5-1, with D unresolved. The CDR3 totals 14 residues. Germline CDR1 reads SGHRS; CDR2 reads YFSETQ. V was shortened by 5 bases and J by 4 bases, with 14 bases between the two germline ends. CDR3 residues: CASSPGSVPDTQYF. CDR3 in DNA: TGCGCCAGCAGTCCCGGGTCAGTCCCAGATACGCAGTATTTT.

This clone has a single count. The chain employs TRBV7-6 and TRBJ2-2; TRBD2 is a possible D gene (5 bases). Per germline, CDR1 SGHVS and CDR2 FNYEAQ. Deletions cut 1 base from V and 4 bases from J, with 10 bases between. The CDR3 has 15 residues. The CDR3 loop is CASSLVVEGTGELFF. In DNA form, the CDR3 reads TGTGCCAGCAGCTTAGTTGTCGAGGGCACCGGGGAGCTGTTTTTT.

The chain carries TRBV5-1 and TRBJ1-1; D gene unclear. The CDR3 runs to 13 residues. V shed 2 bases and J shed 8 bases, with 13 bases lying between them. The germline gives CDR1 SGHRS, CDR2 YFSETQ. CDR3 nucleotides: TGCGCCAGCAGCTTCCTTGGGGAGGTGGAAGCTTTCTTT. Protein: CASSFLGEVEAFF.

The V and J genes are TRBV3-1 (or the pseudogene TRBV3-2) and TRBJ2-7; the match to TRBD1 covers 9 bases. This CDR3 spans 15 amino acids. The junction had 11 bases not matched to a gene; V was cut back by 5 bases and J by 6 bases. From germline, CDR1 is LGHDT and CDR2 YNNKEL (reference sequence). The CDR3 nucleotides are TGTGCCAGCAGCGCCCGGGACAGGGTACGAAGCGAGCAGTACTTC. Translating it yields CASSARDRVRSEQYF.

The V call is TRBV2, the J call TRBJ1-6, with D possibly matching TRBD1 (5 bases). Germline V CDR1 and CDR2: SNHLY, FYNNEI. V lost 5 bases and J 7 bases, leaving 15 bases between the germline ends. CDR3 length: 15 amino acids. For the CDR3, the DNA is TGTGCCAGCAGTCGCCAAGCAGGGCTGAATTCACCCCTCCACTTT. Translated, it gives CASSRQAGLNSPLHF.

The chain employs TRBV7-7 and TRBJ2-5; D may be TRBD1 (6 bases). The germline V gene encodes CDR1 SSHAT and CDR2 FNYEAQ (reference sequence). The CDR3 extends over 14 amino acids. The V end lost 4 bases, the J end lost 3 bases, and 12 bases lay between the germline ends. In nucleotides, the CDR3 is TGTGCCAGCAGCTCCACAGGGCTCAAAGAGACCCAGTACTTC. It codes for CASSSTGLKETQYF.

The gene calls are TRBV4-3 and TRBJ2-3; D not resolved. The germline gives CDR1 LGHNA, CDR2 YSLEER. The CDR3 loop spans 16 amino acids. V lost 1 base and J 1 base, leaving 12 bases between the germline ends. The CDR3 nucleotides are TGCGCCAGCAGCCAAGGCGGCCCCTATGGCACAGATACGCAGTATTTT. It codes for CASSQGGPYGTDTQYF.

The rearrangement links TRBV29-1 to TRBJ1-1; no clear D. The CDR3 runs to 14 residues. Per the germline V gene, CDR1 is SQVTM and CDR2 is ANQGSEA. The V and J ends lost 2 bases and 1 base respectively, with 11 bases between them. The CDR3 spells CSVEIQATNTEAFF. CDR3 coding DNA: TGCAGCGTTGAAATTCAGGCGACGAACACTGAAGCTTTCTTT.

The chain uses TRBV4-2 and TRBJ2-5; a possible D gene is TRBD1 (6 bases). Trimming took 3 bases from V and 3 from J, leaving 8 bases between them. This CDR3 contains 13 residues. Germline V gene lookup returns CDR1 LGHNA and CDR2 YNFKEQ. CDR3: CASSQDSEETQYF. For the CDR3, the DNA is TGTGCCAGCAGCCAGGACAGCGAAGAGACCCAGTACTTC.

The chain links TRBV7-9 to TRBJ1-1; a possible D gene is TRBD1 (6 bases). The germline V gene has CDR1 SEHNR and CDR2 FQNEAQ (reference sequence). Trimming left V 6 bases short and J 2 bases short, with 25 bases between. CDR3 size: 18 residues. This CDR3 reads CASRLPHKSDRPNTEAFF. As DNA, the CDR3 is TGTGCCAGCAGACTCCCCCATAAATCCGACAGGCCCAACACTGAAGCTTTCTTT.

The chain employs TRBV7-8 and TRBJ2-2; D is unclear. CDR1 is SGHVS, CDR2 FQNEAQ, per germline. Trimming pared 1 base from V and 5 bases from J, leaving 5 bases between. The CDR3 consists of 13 residues. In nucleotides, the CDR3 is TGTGCCAGCAGCTTAGGCCGGACCGGGGAGCTGTTTTTT. It encodes CASSLGRTGELFF.

The chain employs TRBV7-9 and TRBJ1-2; D unclear. Trimming cost V 2 bases and J 6 bases, with 22 bases left between them. The CDR3 length is 17 residues. Per germline, CDR1 SEHNR and CDR2 FQNEAQ (reference sequence). The CDR3 bases are TGTGCCAGCAGCTTAACCCCTGGGCTGATGGCGCGGGATGGCTACACCTTC. This sequence encodes CASSLTPGLMARDGYTF.

The rearrangement links TRBV15 to TRBJ1-4; D is unresolved. Trimming cost V 4 bases and J 5 bases, with 14 bases left between them. CDR3 size: 15 residues. Germline V gives CDR1 LNHNV, CDR2 YYDKDF (reference sequence). CDR3 in amino acids: CATSTPTQSNEKLFF. Here the CDR3 DNA reads TGTGCCACCAGCACCCCGACACAATCCAATGAAAAACTGTTTTTT.

The chain combines TRBV3-1 (or the pseudogene TRBV3-2) with TRBJ1-1; the D is unclear. V dropped 2 bases and J dropped 3 bases, with 4 bases sitting between them. Germline V gene sequence: CDR1 LGHDT, CDR2 YNNKEL (reference sequence). This CDR3 is built from 12 residues. The CDR3 here is CASSQRDTEAFF. CDR3 in DNA: TGTGCCAGCAGCCAAAGAGACACTGAAGCTTTCTTT.

The V and J genes are TRBV6-5 and TRBJ1-6; no clear D. This CDR3 is 15 amino acids long. Trimming removed 6 bases from V and 7 bases from J, with 16 bases in between. Looked up from germline, CDR1 is MNHEY and CDR2 is SVGAGI. CDR3 amino acids: CASSDRSGSNSPLHF. Written as DNA, the CDR3 is TGTGCCAGCAGCGACCGATCGGGGTCAAATTCACCCCTCCACTTT.